This passage covers 11 T cell receptor beta chains from one sample sequenced in a study of T cell responses to AZD1222 COVID-19 vaccine. The protocol was immunoSEQ multiplex PCR, while the TCRdb copy is restricted to in-frame clones and leaves out a portion. There are under 150,000 clones in the sample; about 90% occur only once, and 0.85% to 1.3% lies in the top ten. Source: peripheral blood, taken on day 0 of AZD1222 vaccination. The source is an adult in good health.

V gene TRBV27 combines with J gene TRBJ1-6; D call uncertain. The CDR3 is 14 amino acids. CDR1 and CDR2 from the germline V gene are MNHEY and SMNVEV (reference sequence). Trimming left V 3 bases short and J 5 bases short, with 8 bases between. CDR3 sequence reads: CASSFYWNNSPLHF. CDR3 coding DNA: TGTGCCAGCAGTTTCTATTGGAATAATTCACCCCTCCACTTT.

The V gene is TRBV4-2, the J gene TRBJ2-7, with D perhaps matching TRBD2 (5 bases). Germline values: CDR1 LGHNA, CDR2 YNFKEQ. This CDR3 comprises 16 residues. Trimming pared 0 bases from V and 0 bases from J, leaving 12 bases between. CDR3 amino acids: CASSQELSGNSYEQYF. The CDR3 coding sequence is TGTGCCAGCAGCCAAGAATTGAGCGGAAACTCCTACGAGCAGTACTTC.

The rearrangement joins TRBV19 to TRBJ2-2; tentative D call: TRBD1 (6 bases). The V end was cut by 7 bases, the J end by 7 bases, with 22 bases between. Germline CDR1 reads LNHDA; CDR2 reads SQIVND (reference sequence). The CDR3 totals 16 residues. CDR3 nucleotide sequence: TGTGCCAGTACCCATAGAAGACAGGTCAGAAGCGGGGAGCTGTTTTTT. Its protein product is CASTHRRQVRSGELFF.

This rearrangement joins TRBV6-5 to TRBJ1-4; 8 nucleotides align to TRBD1. The CDR3 is 14 residues long. Germline V gives CDR1 MNHEY, CDR2 SVGAGI. V lost 10 bases to trimming and J lost 6 bases; unmatched junction nucleotides: 10. Written as DNA, the CDR3 is TGTGCCACTACCACAGGGGGTAGTCATGAAAAACTGTTTTTT. Protein sequence: CATTTGGSHEKLFF.

The chain has TRBV7-9 and TRBJ1-1, with 7 bases that match TRBD1. The V gene end was trimmed by 4 bases and the J gene end by 1 base; junction bases not matched to a gene: 6. Germline CDR1 and CDR2: SEHNR and FQNEAQ (reference sequence). The CDR3 has 15 residues. CDR3: CASSSAYRGNTEAFF. The CDR3 coding sequence is TGTGCCAGCAGCTCAGCCTACAGGGGGAACACTGAAGCTTTCTTT.

V usage is TRBV9 and J usage is TRBJ2-5, with a tentative D call TRBD2 (6 bases). This CDR3 comprises 15 residues. V was cut by 2 bases and J by 9 bases, with 20 bases left in between. Germline V lookup: CDR1 SGDLS, CDR2 YYNGEE. CDR3 nucleotide sequence: TGTGCCAGCAGCGTGAGCGGGCCCATCCCCGGGCCCCAGTACTTC. This encodes CASSVSGPIPGPQYF.

The chain links TRBV5-1 to TRBJ2-3, with D perhaps matching TRBD2 (6 bases). Trimming left V 4 bases short and J 2 bases short, with 20 bases between. Germline lookup yields CDR1 SGHRS and CDR2 YFSETQ. The CDR3 consists of 17 residues. CDR3 residues: CASSEIPRDLTTDTQYF. The CDR3 bases are TGCGCCAGCAGCGAAATTCCGCGGGACCTCACCACAGATACGCAGTATTTT.

The rearrangement links TRBV18 to TRBJ2-7; 11 nucleotides match TRBD1. The V segment lost 4 bases and the J segment 4 bases; nucleotides outside the gene matches: 9. The V gene's germline CDR1 is KGHSH and CDR2 LQKENI. This CDR3 spans 16 amino acids. Here the CDR3 DNA reads TGTGCCAGCTCACACCCTTGGACAGGGGGCACGTACGAGCAGTACTTC. Residues: CASSHPWTGGTYEQYF.

This clone has a single count. The CDR3 DNA is TGCAGTGCTAGAGGCCCCCCCCTCCACTTT. It codes for CSARGPPLHF. V and J are TRBV20-1 and TRBJ1-6; D is undetermined. The CDR3 contains 10 residues. The germline V and J ends were trimmed by 1 base and 13 bases, with 5 bases remaining between them. Germline loops: CDR1 DFQATT, CDR2 SNEGSKA (reference sequence).

J is TRBJ1-2 and V is TRBV6-1, with D maybe TRBD1 (5 bases). Per germline, CDR1 MNHNS and CDR2 SASEGT. The length of the CDR3 is 13 residues. Trimming shortened V by 2 bases and J by 5 bases, and 9 bases separated the two germline ends. Here the CDR3 reads CASSERGLYGYTF. Here the CDR3 DNA reads TGTGCCAGCAGTGAAAGGGGACTTTATGGCTACACCTTC.

This clone was counted between two and nine times. The V gene is TRBV13, the J gene TRBJ2-7; 16 bases map to TRBD2. V dropped 3 bases and J dropped 7; count of bases not matched to a gene: 6. The CDR3 has 16 amino acids. Germline V gene lookup returns CDR1 PRHDT and CDR2 FYEKMQ (reference sequence). CDR3 protein: CASSLGLAGGPGEQYF. The CDR3 DNA reads TGTGCCAGCAGCTTGGGACTAGCGGGAGGGCCAGGGGAGCAGTACTTC.